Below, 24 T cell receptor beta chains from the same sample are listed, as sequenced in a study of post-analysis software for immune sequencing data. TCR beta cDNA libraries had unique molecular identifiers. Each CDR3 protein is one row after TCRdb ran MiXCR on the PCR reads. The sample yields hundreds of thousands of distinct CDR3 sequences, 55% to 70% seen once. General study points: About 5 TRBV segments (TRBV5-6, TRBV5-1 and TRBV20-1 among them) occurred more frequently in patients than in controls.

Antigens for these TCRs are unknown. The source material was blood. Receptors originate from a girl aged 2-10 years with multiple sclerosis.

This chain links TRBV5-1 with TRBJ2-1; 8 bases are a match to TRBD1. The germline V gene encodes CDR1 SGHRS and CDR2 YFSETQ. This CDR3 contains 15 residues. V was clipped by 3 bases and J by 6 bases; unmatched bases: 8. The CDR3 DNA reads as TGCGCCAGCAGCTACGGACAGGGCGGGATCAATGAGCAGTTCTTC. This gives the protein CASSYGQGGINEQFF.

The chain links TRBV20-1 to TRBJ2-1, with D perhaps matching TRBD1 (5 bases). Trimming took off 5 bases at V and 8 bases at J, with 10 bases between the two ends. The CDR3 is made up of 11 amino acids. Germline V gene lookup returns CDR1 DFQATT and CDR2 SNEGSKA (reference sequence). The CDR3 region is CSAGAADEQFF. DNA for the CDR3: TGCAGTGCTGGGGCGGCGGATGAGCAGTTCTTC.

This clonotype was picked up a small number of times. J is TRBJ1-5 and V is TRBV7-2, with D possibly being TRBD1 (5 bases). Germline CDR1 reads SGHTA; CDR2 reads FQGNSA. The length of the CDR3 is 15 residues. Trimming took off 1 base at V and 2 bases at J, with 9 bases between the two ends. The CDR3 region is CASSLVLGGNQPQHF. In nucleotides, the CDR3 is TGTGCCAGCAGCTTAGTGCTAGGGGGCAATCAGCCCCAGCATTTT.

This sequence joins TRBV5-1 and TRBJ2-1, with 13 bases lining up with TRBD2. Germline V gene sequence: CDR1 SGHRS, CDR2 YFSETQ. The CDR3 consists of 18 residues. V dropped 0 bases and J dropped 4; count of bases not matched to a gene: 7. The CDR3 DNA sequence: TGCGCCAGCAGCTTGGCTAAACTAGCGGGAGGGTTTTACAATGAGCAGTTCTTC. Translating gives CASSLAKLAGGFYNEQFF.

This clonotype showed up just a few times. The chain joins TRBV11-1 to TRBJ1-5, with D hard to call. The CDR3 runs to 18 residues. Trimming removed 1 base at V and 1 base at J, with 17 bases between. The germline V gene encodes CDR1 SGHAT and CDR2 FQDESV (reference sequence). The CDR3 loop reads CASSLETPLLPSNQPQHF. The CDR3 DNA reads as TGTGCCAGCAGCTTAGAAACCCCTCTCCTACCGAGCAATCAGCCCCAGCATTTT.

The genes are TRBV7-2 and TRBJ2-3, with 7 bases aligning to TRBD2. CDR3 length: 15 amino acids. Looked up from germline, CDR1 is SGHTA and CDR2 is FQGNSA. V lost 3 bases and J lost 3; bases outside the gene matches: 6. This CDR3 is CASSFVAGETDTQYF. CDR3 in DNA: TGTGCCAGCAGCTTCGTTGCGGGGGAAACAGATACGCAGTATTTT. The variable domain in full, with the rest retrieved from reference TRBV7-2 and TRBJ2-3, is GAGVSQSPSNKVTEKGKDVELRCDPISGHTALYWYRQSLGQGLEFLIYFQGNSAPDKSGLPSDRFSAERTGGSVSTLTIQRTQQEDSAVYLCASSFVAGETDTQYFGPGTRLTVL.

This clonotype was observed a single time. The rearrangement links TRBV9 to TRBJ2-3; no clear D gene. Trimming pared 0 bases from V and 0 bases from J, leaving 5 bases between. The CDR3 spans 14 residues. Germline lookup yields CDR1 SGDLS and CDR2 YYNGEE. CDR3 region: CASSVVSSTDTQYF. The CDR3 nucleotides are TGTGCCAGCAGCGTAGTAAGTAGCACAGATACGCAGTATTTT. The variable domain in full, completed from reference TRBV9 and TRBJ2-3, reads DSGVTQTPKHLITATGQRVTLRCSPRSGDLSVYWYQQSLDQGLQFLIQYYNGEERAKGNILERFSAQQFPDLHSELNLSSLELGDSALYFCASSVVSSTDTQYFGPGTRLTVL.

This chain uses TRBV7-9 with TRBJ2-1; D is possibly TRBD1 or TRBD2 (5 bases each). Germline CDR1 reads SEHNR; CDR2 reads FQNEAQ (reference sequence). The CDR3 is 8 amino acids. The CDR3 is CRGDEQFF. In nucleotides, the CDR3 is TGTCGAGGGGATGAGCAGTTCTTC.

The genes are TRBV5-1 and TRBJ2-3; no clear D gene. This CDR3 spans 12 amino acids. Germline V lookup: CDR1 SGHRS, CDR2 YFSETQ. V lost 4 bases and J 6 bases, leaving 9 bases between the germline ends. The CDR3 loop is CASSVRWDTQYF. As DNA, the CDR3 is TGCGCCAGCAGCGTGAGGTGGGATACGCAGTATTTT.

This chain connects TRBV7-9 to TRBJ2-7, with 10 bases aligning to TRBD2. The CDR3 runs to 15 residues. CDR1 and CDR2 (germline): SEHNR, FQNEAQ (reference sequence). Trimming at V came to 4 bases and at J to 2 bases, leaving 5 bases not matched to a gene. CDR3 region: CASSSDSGRPYEQYF. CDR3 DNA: TGTGCCAGCAGCTCCGATAGCGGGAGGCCCTACGAGCAGTACTTC.

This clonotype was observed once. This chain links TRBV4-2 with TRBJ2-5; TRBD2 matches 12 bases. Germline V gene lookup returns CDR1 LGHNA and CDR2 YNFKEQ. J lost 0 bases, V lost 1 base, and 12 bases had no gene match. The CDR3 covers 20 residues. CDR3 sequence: CASSQVHRTSGTPYQETQYF. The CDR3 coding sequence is TGTGCCAGCAGCCAAGTCCATAGGACTAGCGGGACCCCATACCAAGAGACCCAGTACTTC.

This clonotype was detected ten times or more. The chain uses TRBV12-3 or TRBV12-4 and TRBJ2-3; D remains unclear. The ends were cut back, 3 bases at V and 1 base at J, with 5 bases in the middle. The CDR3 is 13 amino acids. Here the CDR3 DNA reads TGTGCCAGCAGTTTCGGCGGCACAGATACGCAGTATTTT. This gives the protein CASSFGGTDTQYF.

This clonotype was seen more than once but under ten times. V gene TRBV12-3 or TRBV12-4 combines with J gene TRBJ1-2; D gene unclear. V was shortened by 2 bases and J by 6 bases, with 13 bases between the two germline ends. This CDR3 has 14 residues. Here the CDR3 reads CASSLRAGGNGYTF. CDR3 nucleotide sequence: TGTGCCAGCAGTTTAAGAGCAGGAGGGAATGGCTACACCTTC.

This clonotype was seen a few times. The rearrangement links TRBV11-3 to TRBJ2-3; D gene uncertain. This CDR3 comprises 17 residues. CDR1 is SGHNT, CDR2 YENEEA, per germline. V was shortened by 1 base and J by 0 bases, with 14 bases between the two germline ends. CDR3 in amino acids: CASSLVISHSSTDTQYF. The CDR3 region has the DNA TGTGCCAGCAGCTTAGTGATAAGCCACTCTAGCACAGATACGCAGTATTTT.

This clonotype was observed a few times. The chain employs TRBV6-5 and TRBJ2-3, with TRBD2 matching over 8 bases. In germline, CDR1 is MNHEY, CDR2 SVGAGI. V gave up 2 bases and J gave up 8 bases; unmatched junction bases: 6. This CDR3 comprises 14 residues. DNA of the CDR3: TGTGCCAGCAGTTACGTTCGGGGGGGAGGTACGCAGTATTTT. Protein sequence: CASSYVRGGGTQYF.

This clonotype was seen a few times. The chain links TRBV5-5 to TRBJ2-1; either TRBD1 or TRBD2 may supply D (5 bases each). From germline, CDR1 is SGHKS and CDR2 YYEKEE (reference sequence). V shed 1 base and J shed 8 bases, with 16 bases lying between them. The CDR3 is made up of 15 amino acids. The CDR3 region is CASSLWAGTEDEQFF. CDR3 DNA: TGTGCCAGCAGCTTGTGGGCAGGGACGGAGGATGAGCAGTTCTTC.

CDR3 amino acids: CASSSGLAGDEQYF. The CDR3 DNA sequence: TGTGCCAGCAGCTCGGGACTAGCGGGTGACGAGCAGTACTTC. The chain recombines TRBV7-9 with TRBJ2-7, with 12 bases identical to TRBD2. Looked up from germline, CDR1 is SEHNR and CDR2 is FQNEAQ (reference sequence). The CDR3 runs to 14 residues. Germline trimming cut 4 bases from V and 5 bases from J; bases unmatched to any gene: 3. Full variable domain (rest looked up from reference TRBV7-9 and TRBJ2-7): DTGVSQNPRHKITKRGQNVTFRCDPISEHNRLYWYRQTLGQGPEFLTYFQNEAQLEKSRLLSDRFSAERPKGSFSTLEIQRTEQGDSAMYLCASSSGLAGDEQYFGPGTRLTVT.

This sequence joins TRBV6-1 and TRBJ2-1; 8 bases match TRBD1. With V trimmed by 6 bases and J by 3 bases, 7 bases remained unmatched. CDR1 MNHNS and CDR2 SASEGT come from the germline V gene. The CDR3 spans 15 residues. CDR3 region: CASRRTGMDYNEQFF. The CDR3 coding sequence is TGTGCCAGCAGAAGGACAGGGATGGACTACAATGAGCAGTTCTTC.

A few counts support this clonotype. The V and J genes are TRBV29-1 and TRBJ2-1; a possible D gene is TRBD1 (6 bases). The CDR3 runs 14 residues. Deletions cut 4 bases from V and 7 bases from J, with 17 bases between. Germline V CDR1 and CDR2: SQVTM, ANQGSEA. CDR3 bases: TGCAGCGTTGCGAGGGACACCTCCCTGAATGAGCAGTTCTTC. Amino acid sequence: CSVARDTSLNEQFF.

The CDR3 DNA reads TGTGCCAGCAGTTACTTACAGGGCGATGGCTACACCTTC. It translates to CASSYLQGDGYTF. J is TRBJ1-2 and V is TRBV6-5, with D possibly matching TRBD1 (6 bases). Germline CDR1 is MNHEY and CDR2 is SVGAGI. The CDR3 extends over 13 amino acids. V lost 1 base and J lost 6, with 9 bases in between.

CDR3: CASSQDPPYEQYF. Here the CDR3 DNA reads TGTGCCAGCAGCCAAGATCCCCCCTACGAGCAGTACTTC. This chain connects TRBV3-1 to TRBJ2-7; D is uncertain. Trimming cost V 0 bases and J 2 bases, with 5 bases left between them. Germline lookup yields CDR1 LGHDT and CDR2 YNNKEL (reference sequence). There are 13 residues in the CDR3.

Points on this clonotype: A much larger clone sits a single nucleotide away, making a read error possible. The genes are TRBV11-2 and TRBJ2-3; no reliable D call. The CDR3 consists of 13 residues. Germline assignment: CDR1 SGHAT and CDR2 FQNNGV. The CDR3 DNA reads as TGTGCCAGCAGCTTAGCGCCCACAGATACGCGGTATTTT. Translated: CASSLAPTDTRYF.

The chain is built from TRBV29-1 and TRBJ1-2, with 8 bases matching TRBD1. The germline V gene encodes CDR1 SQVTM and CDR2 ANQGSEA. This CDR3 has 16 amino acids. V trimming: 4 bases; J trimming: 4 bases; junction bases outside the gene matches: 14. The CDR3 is CSVGRSGGGAAYGYTF. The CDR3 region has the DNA TGCAGCGTTGGGAGGTCAGGGGGCGGAGCGGCCTATGGCTACACCTTC.

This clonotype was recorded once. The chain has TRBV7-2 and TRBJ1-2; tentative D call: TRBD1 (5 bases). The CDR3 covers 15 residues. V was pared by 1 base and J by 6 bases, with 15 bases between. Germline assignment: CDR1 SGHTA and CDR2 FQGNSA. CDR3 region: CASSLGPGRGNGYTF. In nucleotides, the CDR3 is TGTGCCAGCAGCTTAGGTCCCGGAAGGGGTAATGGCTACACCTTC.